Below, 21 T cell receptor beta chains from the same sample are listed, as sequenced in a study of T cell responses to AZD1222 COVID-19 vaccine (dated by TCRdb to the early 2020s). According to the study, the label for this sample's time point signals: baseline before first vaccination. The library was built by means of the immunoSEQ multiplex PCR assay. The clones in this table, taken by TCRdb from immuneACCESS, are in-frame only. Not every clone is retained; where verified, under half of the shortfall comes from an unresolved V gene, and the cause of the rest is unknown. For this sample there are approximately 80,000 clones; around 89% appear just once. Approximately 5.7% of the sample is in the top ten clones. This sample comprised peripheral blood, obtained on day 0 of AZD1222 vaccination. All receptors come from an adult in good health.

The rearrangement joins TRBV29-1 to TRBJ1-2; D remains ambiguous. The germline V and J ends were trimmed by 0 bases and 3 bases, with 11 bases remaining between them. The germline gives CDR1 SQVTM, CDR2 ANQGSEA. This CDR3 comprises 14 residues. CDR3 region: CSVEDWRHHYGYTF. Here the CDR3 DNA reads TGCAGCGTTGAAGATTGGAGACACCACTATGGCTACACCTTC. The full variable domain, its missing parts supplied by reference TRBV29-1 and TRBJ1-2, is SAVISQKPSRDICQRGTSLTIQCQVDSQVTMMFWYRQQPGQSLTLIATANQGSEATYESGFVIDKFPISRPNLTFSTLTVSNMSPEDSSIYLCSVEDWRHHYGYTFGSGTRLTVV.

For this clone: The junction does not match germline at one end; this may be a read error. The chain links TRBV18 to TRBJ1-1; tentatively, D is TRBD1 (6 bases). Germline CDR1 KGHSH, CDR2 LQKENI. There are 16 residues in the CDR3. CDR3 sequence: CASSPRRDKLNTELGF. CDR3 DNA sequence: TGTGCCAGCTCACCACGTCGGGACAAACTGAACACTGAATTGGGGTTT. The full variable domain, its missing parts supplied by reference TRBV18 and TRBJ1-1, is NAGVMQNPRHLVRRRGQEARLRCSPMKGHSHVYWYRQLPEEGLKFMVYLQKENIIDESGMPKERFSAEFPKEGPSILRIQQVVRGDSAAYFCASSPRRDKLNTELGFGQGTRLTVV.

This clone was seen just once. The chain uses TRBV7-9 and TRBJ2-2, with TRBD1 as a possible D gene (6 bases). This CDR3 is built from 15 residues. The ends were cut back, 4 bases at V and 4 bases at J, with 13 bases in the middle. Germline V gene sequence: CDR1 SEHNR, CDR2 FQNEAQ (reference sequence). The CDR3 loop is CASSSPTGLTGELFF. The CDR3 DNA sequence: TGTGCCAGCAGCTCTCCGACAGGACTCACCGGGGAGCTGTTTTTT.

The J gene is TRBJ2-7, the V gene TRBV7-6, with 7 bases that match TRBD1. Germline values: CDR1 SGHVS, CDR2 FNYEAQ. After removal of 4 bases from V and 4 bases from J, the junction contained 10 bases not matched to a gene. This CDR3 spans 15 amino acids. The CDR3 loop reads CASSSSVGQEYEQYF. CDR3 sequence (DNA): TGTGCCAGCAGCTCGTCCGTAGGACAGGAGTACGAGCAGTACTTC. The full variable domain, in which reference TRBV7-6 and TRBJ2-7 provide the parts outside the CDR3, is GAGVSQSPRYKVTKRGQDVALRCDPISGHVSLYWYRQALGQGPEFLTYFNYEAQQDKSGLPNDRFSAERPEGSISTLTIQRTEQRDSAMYRCASSSSVGQEYEQYFGPGTRLTVT.

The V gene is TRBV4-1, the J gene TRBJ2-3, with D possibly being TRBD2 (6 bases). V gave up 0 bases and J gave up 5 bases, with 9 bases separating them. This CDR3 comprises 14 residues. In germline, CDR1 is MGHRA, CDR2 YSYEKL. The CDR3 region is CASSQERGKDTQYF. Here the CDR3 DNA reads TGCGCCAGCAGCCAAGAACGGGGGAAAGATACGCAGTATTTT.

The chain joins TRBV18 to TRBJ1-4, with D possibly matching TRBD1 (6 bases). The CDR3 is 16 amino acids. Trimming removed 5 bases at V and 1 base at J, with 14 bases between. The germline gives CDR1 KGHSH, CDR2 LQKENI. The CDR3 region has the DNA TGTGCCAGCTCATTCGAACAGGGAGGAACTAATGAAAAACTGTTTTTT. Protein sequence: CASSFEQGGTNEKLFF.

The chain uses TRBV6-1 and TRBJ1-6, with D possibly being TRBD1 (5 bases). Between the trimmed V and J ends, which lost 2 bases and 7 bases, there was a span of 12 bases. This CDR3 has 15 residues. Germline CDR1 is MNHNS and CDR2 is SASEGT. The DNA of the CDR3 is TGTGCCAGCAGTGAATGGGGGGGTTCGAATTCACCCCTCCACTTT. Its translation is CASSEWGGSNSPLHF.

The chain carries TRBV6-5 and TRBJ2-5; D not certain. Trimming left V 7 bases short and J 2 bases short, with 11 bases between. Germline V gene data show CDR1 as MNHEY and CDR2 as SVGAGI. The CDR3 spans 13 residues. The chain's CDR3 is CASTKGIQETQYF. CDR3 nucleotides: TGTGCCAGCACCAAGGGAATTCAAGAGACCCAGTACTTC.

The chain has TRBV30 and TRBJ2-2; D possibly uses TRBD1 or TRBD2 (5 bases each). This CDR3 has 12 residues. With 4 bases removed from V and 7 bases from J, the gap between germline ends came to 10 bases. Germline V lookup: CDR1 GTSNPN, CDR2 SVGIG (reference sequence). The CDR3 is CAWNGGIGELFF. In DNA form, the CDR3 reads TGTGCCTGGAATGGGGGAATCGGGGAGCTGTTTTTT.

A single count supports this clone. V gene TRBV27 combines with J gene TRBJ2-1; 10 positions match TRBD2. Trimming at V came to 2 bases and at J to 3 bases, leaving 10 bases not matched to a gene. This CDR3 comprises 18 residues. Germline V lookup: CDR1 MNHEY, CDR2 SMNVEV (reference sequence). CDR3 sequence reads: CASSLGAGTSEGYNEQFF. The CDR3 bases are TGTGCCAGCAGTTTAGGGGCCGGGACTAGCGAGGGCTACAATGAGCAGTTCTTC.

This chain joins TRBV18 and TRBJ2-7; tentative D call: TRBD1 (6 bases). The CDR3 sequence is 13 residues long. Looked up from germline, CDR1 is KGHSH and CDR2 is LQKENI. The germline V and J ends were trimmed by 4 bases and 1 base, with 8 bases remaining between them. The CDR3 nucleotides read TGTGCCAGCTCACGAGGACAGTCCTACGAGCAGTACTTC. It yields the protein CASSRGQSYEQYF.

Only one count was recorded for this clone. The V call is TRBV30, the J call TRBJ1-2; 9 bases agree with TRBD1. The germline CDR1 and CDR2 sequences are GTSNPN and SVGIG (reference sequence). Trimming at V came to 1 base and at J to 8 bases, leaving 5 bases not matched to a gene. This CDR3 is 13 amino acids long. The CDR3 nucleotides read TGTGCCTGGAGTGGGACAGGGGTACGCGGCTACACCTTC. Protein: CAWSGTGVRGYTF.

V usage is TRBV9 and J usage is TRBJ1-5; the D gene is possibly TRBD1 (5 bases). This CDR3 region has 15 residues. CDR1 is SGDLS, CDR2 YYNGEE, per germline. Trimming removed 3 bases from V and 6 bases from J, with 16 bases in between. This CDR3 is CASSEGGGSSQPQHF. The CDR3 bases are TGTGCCAGCAGCGAAGGTGGGGGTTCTAGTCAGCCCCAGCATTTT.

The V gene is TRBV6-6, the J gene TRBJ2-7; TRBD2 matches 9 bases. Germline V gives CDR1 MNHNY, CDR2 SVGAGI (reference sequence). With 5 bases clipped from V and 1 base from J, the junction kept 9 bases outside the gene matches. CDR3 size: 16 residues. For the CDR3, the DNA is TGTGCCAGCAGTCGACGCCTAGCGGGGCTTTCCTACGAGCAGTACTTC. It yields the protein CASSRRLAGLSYEQYF.

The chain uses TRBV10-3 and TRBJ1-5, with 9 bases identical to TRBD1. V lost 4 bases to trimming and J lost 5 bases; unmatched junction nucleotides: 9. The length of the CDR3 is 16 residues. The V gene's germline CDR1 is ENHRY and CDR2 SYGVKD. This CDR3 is CAISGGQGTGDQPQHF. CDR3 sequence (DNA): TGTGCCATCAGTGGGGGACAGGGAACGGGGGATCAGCCCCAGCATTTT.

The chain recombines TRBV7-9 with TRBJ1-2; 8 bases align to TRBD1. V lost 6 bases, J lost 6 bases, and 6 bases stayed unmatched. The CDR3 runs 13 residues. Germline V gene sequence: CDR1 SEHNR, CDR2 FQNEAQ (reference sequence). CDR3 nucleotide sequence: TGTGCCAGCAGGCCGGGACAGGCTAATGGCTACACCTTC. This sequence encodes CASRPGQANGYTF.

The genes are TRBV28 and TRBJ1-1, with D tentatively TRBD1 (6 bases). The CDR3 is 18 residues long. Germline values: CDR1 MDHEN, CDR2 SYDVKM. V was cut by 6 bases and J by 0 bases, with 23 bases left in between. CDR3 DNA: TGTGCCAGCAGCCTAGCGGGGTTTCGGGGGGACATGAACACTGAAGCTTTCTTT. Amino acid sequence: CASSLAGFRGDMNTEAFF. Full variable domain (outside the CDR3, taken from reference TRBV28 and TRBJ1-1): DVKVTQSSRYLVKRTGEKVFLECVQDMDHENMFWYRQDPGLGLRLIYFSYDVKMKEKGDIPEGYSVSREKKERFSLILESASTNQTSMYLCASSLAGFRGDMNTEAFFGQGTRLTVV.

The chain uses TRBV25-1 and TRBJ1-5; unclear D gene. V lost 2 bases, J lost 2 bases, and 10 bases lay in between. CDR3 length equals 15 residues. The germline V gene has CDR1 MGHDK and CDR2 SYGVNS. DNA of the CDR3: TGTGCCAGCAGTGAAGGAGGGTATCGCAATCAGCCCCAGCATTTT. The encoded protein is CASSEGGYRNQPQHF.

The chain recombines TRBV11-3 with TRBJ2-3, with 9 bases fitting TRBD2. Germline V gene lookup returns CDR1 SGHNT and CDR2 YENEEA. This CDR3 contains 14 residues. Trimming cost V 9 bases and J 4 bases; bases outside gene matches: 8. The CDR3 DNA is TGTGCCAGTAGGGGGACTAGCACCCCAGATACGCAGTATTTT. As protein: CASRGTSTPDTQYF.

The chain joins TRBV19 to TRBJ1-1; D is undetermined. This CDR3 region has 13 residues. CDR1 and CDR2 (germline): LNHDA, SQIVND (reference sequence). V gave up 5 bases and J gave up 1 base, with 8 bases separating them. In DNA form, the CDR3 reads TGTGCCAGTAGTGGAGAGCCGAACACTGAAGCTTTCTTT. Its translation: CASSGEPNTEAFF.

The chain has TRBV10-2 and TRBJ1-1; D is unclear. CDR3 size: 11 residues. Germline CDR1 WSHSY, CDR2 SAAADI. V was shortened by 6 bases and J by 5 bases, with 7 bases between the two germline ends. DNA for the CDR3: TGCGCCAGCAGGGGCTTGACTGAAGCTTTCTTT. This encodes CASRGLTEAFF.